The 27 T cell receptor beta chains in this list originate from one sample, sequenced in a study of cytomegalovirus exposure and HLA in healthy donors. Amplification used 60 Vbeta primers and 13 Jbeta primers. Only in-frame clones appear in the TCRdb table, and some are missing; sequencing was by immunoSEQ multiplex PCR. The sample includes roughly 130,000 clones, about 62% of them seen just once. Input material: PBMCs. The receptor source for this set is a woman aged 40 to 50 in good health and CMV-seropositive.

This clone was counted a single time. V and J are TRBV6-1 and TRBJ2-7; D is perhaps TRBD1 (6 bases). There are 15 residues in the CDR3. V was shortened by 3 bases and J by 0 bases, with 12 bases between the two germline ends. In germline, CDR1 is MNHNS, CDR2 SASEGT. CDR3 in amino acids: CASSDQGRHSYEQYF. The CDR3 bases are TGTGCCAGCAGTGACCAGGGGCGACACTCCTACGAGCAGTACTTC.

The V gene is TRBV10-3, the J gene TRBJ2-3; D may be TRBD2 (6 bases). Trimming left V 1 base short and J 1 base short, with 6 bases between. Germline CDR1 ENHRY, CDR2 SYGVKD. The CDR3 runs 14 residues. DNA for the CDR3: TGTGCCATCAGTGAGTGGGAGGGCACAGATACGCAGTATTTT. This gives the protein CAISEWEGTDTQYF.

The chain recombines TRBV2 with TRBJ1-5; 7 bases fit TRBD1. Germline values: CDR1 SNHLY, CDR2 FYNNEI. This CDR3 has 14 residues. V lost 4 bases, J lost 3 bases, and 3 bases stayed unmatched. The CDR3 sequence is CASSGQGINQPQHF. CDR3 DNA sequence: TGTGCCAGCAGTGGACAGGGAATCAATCAGCCCCAGCATTTT.

This clone was seen only once. This chain links TRBV7-9 with TRBJ2-5, with TRBD1 as a possible D gene (5 bases). Germline CDR1 and CDR2: SEHNR and FQNEAQ (reference sequence). The CDR3 sequence is 15 residues long. The ends were cut back, 1 base at V and 5 bases at J, with 14 bases in the middle. CDR3 protein: CASSLGTRDQETQYF. CDR3 nucleotide sequence: TGTGCCAGCAGCTTAGGGACCAGGGATCAGGAGACCCAGTACTTC.

This clone was seen only a few times. This chain links TRBV2 with TRBJ2-2, with 12 nucleotides matching TRBD1. This CDR3 is built from 18 residues. Trimming removed 6 bases from V and 7 bases from J; junction bases left unmatched: 15. Germline lookup yields CDR1 SNHLY and CDR2 FYNNEI. CDR3 DNA: TGTGCCAGCAGGCTCCTGAGCAGGGGACAGGGGGCTTTCGGGGAGCTGTTTTTT. Amino acids: CASRLLSRGQGAFGELFF. The full variable domain, completed using reference TRBV2 and TRBJ2-2, is EPEVTQTPSHQVTQMGQEVILRCVPISNHLYFYWYRQILGQKVEFLVSFYNNEISEKSEIFDDQFSVERPDGSNFTLKIRSTKLEDSAMYFCASRLLSRGQGAFGELFFGEGSRLTVL.

The CDR3 protein is CATSDRGSFSYEQYF. In DNA form, the CDR3 reads TGTGCCACCTCGGACAGGGGATCATTCTCCTACGAGCAGTACTTC. The J gene is TRBJ2-7, the V gene TRBV19, with 9 bases matching TRBD1. This CDR3 contains 15 residues. Looked up from germline, CDR1 is LNHDA and CDR2 is SQIVND (reference sequence). Trimming cost V 10 bases and J 0 bases; bases outside gene matches: 10.

In this sample, this clone turned up a few times. The gene calls are TRBV29-1 and TRBJ2-6; D is ambiguous. Deletions cut 3 bases from V and 0 bases from J, with 9 bases between. The CDR3 sequence is 15 residues long. The germline gives CDR1 SQVTM, CDR2 ANQGSEA. The CDR3 loop is CSVDNTLSGANVLTF. For the CDR3, the DNA is TGCAGCGTTGATAACACGCTCTCTGGGGCCAACGTCCTGACTTTC.

CDR3 DNA sequence: TGTGCCTGGGATGCGGGGGGTCGGGGGGAGCAGTTCTTC. This gives the protein CAWDAGGRGEQFF. The chain uses TRBV30 and TRBJ2-1, with 8 bases fitting TRBD2. With V trimmed by 5 bases and J by 10 bases, 10 bases remained unmatched. Germline V gives CDR1 GTSNPN, CDR2 SVGIG (reference sequence). CDR3 size: 13 residues.

The J gene is TRBJ1-3, the V gene TRBV6-5; possibly TRBD1 for D (5 bases). The CDR3 loop spans 15 amino acids. V was trimmed by 6 bases and J by 0 bases, leaving 12 bases between them. Germline values: CDR1 MNHEY, CDR2 SVGAGI. This chain's CDR3 is CASSDGGVSGNTIYF. As DNA, the CDR3 is TGTGCCAGCAGCGACGGGGGGGTCTCTGGAAACACCATATATTTT.

The rearrangement uses TRBV2 and TRBJ2-3; D perhaps matches TRBD2 (6 bases). Looked up from germline, CDR1 is SNHLY and CDR2 is FYNNEI. The CDR3 covers 17 residues. V lost 1 base, J lost 2 bases, and 16 bases lay in between. CDR3 bases: TGTGCCAGCAGTGAAGGTGCTTCGGGGACTCACACAGATACGCAGTATTTT. It translates to CASSEGASGTHTDTQYF.

This chain joins TRBV14 and TRBJ2-1; D ambiguous. Trimming removed 4 bases from V and 9 bases from J, with 7 bases in between. Germline V lookup: CDR1 SGHDN, CDR2 FVKESK. The CDR3 is 11 residues long. The CDR3 DNA reads as TGTGCCAGCAGCCGACTTGCTGAGCAGTTCTTC. It yields the protein CASSRLAEQFF.

This clone was counted between two and nine times. The chain is built from TRBV23-1 and TRBJ1-2; 11 bases match TRBD1. TRBV23-1 belongs to the ORF category, with a function that is uncertain. After removal of 1 base from V and 8 bases from J, the junction contained 0 bases not matched to a gene. The CDR3 is made up of 13 amino acids. The DNA of the CDR3 is TGCGCCAGCAGTCAATGGACAGGGGGCGGCTACACCTTC. Amino acids: CASSQWTGGGYTF.

The chain has TRBV5-5 and TRBJ2-1; 10 bases map to TRBD2. Trimming took 0 bases from V and 6 from J; bases not matched to a gene: 12. The CDR3 consists of 18 residues. CDR1 SGHKS and CDR2 YYEKEE come from the germline V gene (reference sequence). CDR3 sequence: CASSLGVTLAGLINEQFF. CDR3 bases: TGTGCCAGCAGCTTGGGTGTTACACTAGCGGGATTAATCAATGAGCAGTTCTTC.

The chain links TRBV7-8 to TRBJ1-5, with 7 bases lining up with TRBD1. J lost 2 bases, V lost 5 bases, and 15 bases had no gene match. The CDR3 runs to 18 residues. Looked up from germline, CDR1 is SGHVS and CDR2 is FQNEAQ. CDR3 residues: CASSLRQGRASGNQPQHF. In nucleotides, the CDR3 is TGTGCCAGCAGCCTACGACAGGGAAGGGCTTCGGGCAATCAGCCCCAGCATTTT. The full variable domain, its missing parts supplied by reference TRBV7-8 and TRBJ1-5, is GAGVSQSPRYKVAKRGQDVALRCDPISGHVSLFWYQQALGQGPEFLTYFQNEAQLDKSGLPSDRFFAERPEGSVSTLKIQRTQQEDSAVYLCASSLRQGRASGNQPQHFGDGTRLSIL.

V gene TRBV2 combines with J gene TRBJ1-1; possibly TRBD1 for D (6 bases). The length of the CDR3 is 12 residues. The V and J ends lost 8 bases and 4 bases respectively, with 11 bases between them. From germline, CDR1 is SNHLY and CDR2 FYNNEI. The CDR3 bases are TGTGCCAGCGCAACAGGGACCACTGAAGCTTTCTTT. As protein: CASATGTTEAFF.

V usage is TRBV5-1 and J usage is TRBJ2-7; TRBD2 might be the D (5 bases). Per the germline V gene, CDR1 is SGHRS and CDR2 is YFSETQ. The CDR3 consists of 15 residues. The germline V and J ends were trimmed by 5 bases and 1 base, with 16 bases remaining between them. CDR3 protein: CASRSWTVQSYEQYF. The CDR3, as DNA: TGCGCCAGCAGGTCTTGGACTGTTCAATCCTACGAGCAGTACTTC.

The V and J genes are TRBV19 and TRBJ1-1; D may be TRBD1 (6 bases). Germline lookup yields CDR1 LNHDA and CDR2 SQIVND (reference sequence). There are 13 residues in the CDR3. With 4 bases removed from V and 3 bases from J, the gap between germline ends came to 9 bases. The CDR3 protein is CASSTRGDTEAFF. The CDR3 DNA reads as TGTGCCAGTAGTACCAGGGGAGACACTGAAGCTTTCTTT.

V usage is TRBV27 and J usage is TRBJ1-6; D is uncertain. CDR3 length: 18 amino acids. V was pared by 5 bases and J by 6 bases, with 23 bases between. Germline V CDR1 and CDR2: MNHEY, SMNVEV (reference sequence). CDR3 in amino acids: CASSTVRGSGGLNSPLHF. For the CDR3, the DNA is TGTGCCAGCAGTACTGTACGGGGATCAGGTGGGCTTAATTCACCCCTCCACTTT.

On this clone: The junction does not match germline at one end; this may be a read error. The J gene is TRBJ1-2, the V gene TRBV5-1; 7 bases are a match to TRBD1. The CDR3 extends over 12 amino acids. Germline V gene lookup returns CDR1 SGHRS and CDR2 YFSETQ. The CDR3 DNA is TGCGCCAGCAGCTTGACGGGACAGCTAATAGCCTTC. It is translated as CASSLTGQLIAF.

Note on this clone: One end of the junction is discordant with germline, which a read error may explain. This chain joins TRBV29-1 and TRBJ1-2; D gene unclear. This CDR3 has 12 residues. Germline loops: CDR1 SQVTM, CDR2 ANQGSEA. The CDR3 region is CSVEDTFYGYTF. DNA of the CDR3: TGCAGCGTAGAAGACACTTTCTATGGCTACACCTTC.

The chain recombines TRBV30 with TRBJ2-7; TRBD1 might be the D (6 bases). CDR3 length equals 13 residues. Germline CDR1 GTSNPN, CDR2 SVGIG (reference sequence). Trimming pared 6 bases from V and 5 bases from J, leaving 17 bases between. This chain's CDR3 is CACSQGPGNEQYF. CDR3 DNA sequence: TGTGCCTGTTCACAGGGACCGGGGAACGAGCAGTACTTC.

The chain carries TRBV18 and TRBJ2-3, with D hard to call. V lost 2 bases to trimming and J lost 2 bases, with 5 bases between them. Germline V gene lookup returns CDR1 KGHSH and CDR2 LQKENI. This CDR3 is built from 13 residues. CDR3 protein: CASSPIHTDTQYF. CDR3 DNA: TGTGCCAGCTCACCAATCCACACAGATACGCAGTATTTT.

The V gene is TRBV2, the J gene TRBJ2-7; D might be TRBD1 (6 bases). The CDR3 runs 16 residues. V lost 4 bases to trimming and J lost 2 bases, with 18 bases between them. Germline V lookup: CDR1 SNHLY, CDR2 FYNNEI. The CDR3 loop is CASSAVGDIIPYEQYF. The CDR3 region has the DNA TGTGCCAGCAGTGCGGTTGGGGACATAATTCCCTACGAGCAGTACTTC.

The CDR3 bases are TGTGCCAGCAGTGCCTTTACTAGCGGGACTGCGGATACGCAGTATTTT. Amino acid sequence: CASSAFTSGTADTQYF. This chain connects TRBV25-1 to TRBJ2-3, with 10 bases matching TRBD2. Per the germline V gene, CDR1 is MGHDK and CDR2 is SYGVNS. The CDR3 sequence is 16 residues long. V shed 4 bases and J 6 bases; nucleotides not matched to a gene: 10.

V usage is TRBV5-1 and J usage is TRBJ2-7; TRBD2 agrees at 7 bases. This CDR3 contains 14 residues. V shed 2 bases and J 4 bases; nucleotides not matched to a gene: 6. Germline CDR1 reads SGHRS; CDR2 reads YFSETQ. The CDR3 sequence is CASSFRAGLYEQYF. The DNA for the CDR3 is TGCGCCAGCAGCTTTAGAGCGGGATTGTACGAGCAGTACTTC.

This clone was detected only once. The chain combines TRBV2 with TRBJ2-1, with D uncertain. The V end was cut by 4 bases, the J end by 5 bases, with 9 bases between. This CDR3 contains 13 residues. Germline CDR1 and CDR2: SNHLY and FYNNEI. CDR3 amino acids: CASSGGGDNEQFF. The DNA of the CDR3 is TGTGCCAGCAGTGGAGGCGGCGACAATGAGCAGTTCTTC.

The CDR3 protein is CATRDRGLGATNEKLFF. DNA for the CDR3: TGTGCCACTCGGGACAGGGGGTTGGGTGCAACTAATGAAAAACTGTTTTTT. V and J are TRBV28 and TRBJ1-4; TRBD1 agrees at 11 bases. V was clipped by 10 bases and J by 0 bases; unmatched bases: 10. CDR3 length: 17 amino acids. Germline CDR1 reads MDHEN; CDR2 reads SYDVKM. Supplemented by reference TRBV28 and TRBJ1-4, the full variable domain reads DVKVTQSSRYLVKRTGEKVFLECVQDMDHENMFWYRQDPGLGLRLIYFSYDVKMKEKGDIPEGYSVSREKKERFSLILESASTNQTSMYLCATRDRGLGATNEKLFFGSGTQLSVL.